The rows below give T cell receptor beta chains drawn from one sample of a study of OX40 agonist ivuxolimab in advanced cancers. Generated by immunoSEQ multiplex PCR, the TCRdb table keeps only in-frame clones and is missing some. The repertoire holds 29,000 or so clones, with roughly 91% as singletons. The sequenced sample was CD4+ or CD8+ T cells sorted from blood, obtained in a trial of the OX40 agonist ivuxolimab. All receptors come from an adult with an advanced solid tumor such as melanoma, head and neck, liver or kidney cancer. The CDR3 runs from the conserved cysteine through the conserved F or W. The order of the fields is CDR3 protein, J gene, V gene.

CASSPRDRVITFSGNTIYF,TRBJ1-3,TRBV7-9
CASSLVGGTDTQYF,TRBJ2-3,TRBV11-2
CASSPRTVLNTEAFF,TRBJ1-1,TRBV4-3
CASSLGYSGQFF,TRBJ2-1,TRBV7-8
CAIPDISGANVLTF,TRBJ2-6,TRBV2
CASTYRRDTGELFF,TRBJ2-2,TRBV6-6
CASSSGTDNEQFF,TRBJ2-1,TRBV5-6
CASSLVSGSNYGYTF,TRBJ1-2,TRBV27
CASSQKTAMNTEAFF,TRBJ1-1,TRBV14
CASSQGTGVFNEQFF,TRBJ2-1,TRBV4-3
CASSFTGRLIQPQHF,TRBJ1-5,TRBV27
CASSLRQGAVTGELFF,TRBJ2-2,TRBV19
CASSSDGMNTEAFF,TRBJ1-1,TRBV11-2
CASSYSAGAYGYTF,TRBJ1-2,TRBV6-5
CSVEEPAGSYEQYF,TRBJ2-7,TRBV29-1
CASSWTEGYEQYF,TRBJ2-7,TRBV7-6
CAWSPDKGLAGGHHEQYF,TRBJ2-7,TRBV30
CASSSYTDTQYF,TRBJ2-3,TRBV11-2
CASSLSGRGVNTGELFF,TRBJ2-2,TRBV7-9
CASSEARTALQETQYF,TRBJ2-5,TRBV6-1
CATSRAGTSLRGEQFF,TRBJ2-1,TRBV15
CASQGTANTEAFF,TRBJ1-1,TRBV18
CASSLEAGDYGYTF,TRBJ1-2,TRBV5-1
CATSRGQQGSYTF,TRBJ1-2,TRBV15
CASSVGRESGNTIYF,TRBJ1-3,TRBV9
CASSLGRGGAGGYTF,TRBJ1-2,TRBV27
CASKNRGYEQYF,TRBJ2-7,TRBV6-1
CASSLAIGSNTIYF,TRBJ1-3,TRBV11-2
CASSFDSYEQYF,TRBJ2-7,TRBV11-3
CASSWGRDGYTF,TRBJ1-2,TRBV5-3
CASSAQTRGTGDNQPQHF,TRBJ1-5,TRBV9
CASSLTFSSTDTQYF,TRBJ2-3,TRBV5-6
CATSPIRGGKNEQFF,TRBJ2-1,TRBV19
CASSLLDLAGGPSREQYF,TRBJ2-7,TRBV5-1
CASSFWQFDEQYF,TRBJ2-7,TRBV7-9
CASRLAGPSYNEQFF,TRBJ2-1,TRBV19
CASSYGLYNEQFF,TRBJ2-1,TRBV27
CASSPTFQSNQPQHF,TRBJ1-5,TRBV7-2
CARNPPGQGIVEQYF,TRBJ2-7,TRBV5-3
CAWSRDRGLTNEKLFF,TRBJ1-4,TRBV30
CASSYPLAGGRETQYF,TRBJ2-5,TRBV6-6
CASSVGQNTGELFF,TRBJ2-2,TRBV7-3
CASSFTLAGGLGTDTQYF,TRBJ2-3,TRBV7-2
CSVETSSGESYEQYF,TRBJ2-7,TRBV29-1
CASSLTPRQGASNTGELFF,TRBJ2-2,TRBV5-1
CASSFSGGAPDTQYF,TRBJ2-3,TRBV11-2
CASSPGAGWGQPQHF,TRBJ1-5,TRBV19
CASSQDSGATNEKLFF,TRBJ1-4,TRBV4-1
CAISESVDLTDTQYF,TRBJ2-3,TRBV10-3
CASSIGSFGDGETQYF,TRBJ2-5,TRBV19
CASSPRSDRDRDPEQFF,TRBJ2-1,TRBV9
CASRGESNTEAFF,TRBJ1-1,TRBV5-4